Following are 17 T cell receptor beta chains from one sample sequenced in a study of T cells in Graves' hyperthyroidism and ophthalmopathy. There were TCR beta CDR3 regions amplified from RNA transcripts. Researchers ran a first-round RT-PCR on the TCR CDR3 using the HTBI primer set. TCRdb itself ran the multiplex PCR reads through MiXCR, one entry per CDR3 protein. The table shows some 720,000 distinct CDR3 sequences, with roughly 15% occurring only once. The specimen sequenced was blood. The receptors stem from a man between 18 and 35 years old with Graves' hyperthyroidism.

This clonotype appeared many times. The chain has TRBV28 and TRBJ2-4; D is possibly TRBD2 (6 bases). The CDR3 loop spans 16 amino acids. With 3 bases removed from V and 1 base from J, the gap between germline ends came to 13 bases. Per germline, CDR1 MDHEN and CDR2 SYDVKM. CDR3 protein: CASSLGSAGAKNIQYF. In DNA form, the CDR3 reads TGTGCCAGCAGTTTGGGCTCGGCGGGGGCCAAAAACATTCAGTACTTC.

This clonotype occurred many times. This sequence joins TRBV5-8 and TRBJ2-3, with D tentatively TRBD1 or TRBD2 (5 bases each). Trimming removed 3 bases from V and 5 bases from J, with 19 bases in between. The CDR3 covers 16 residues. The germline V gene encodes CDR1 SGHTS and CDR2 YDEGEE. The DNA for the CDR3 is TGTGCCAGCAGCTCGCCGGGACGGGCCGGAGGAGATACGCAGTATTTT. It codes for CASSSPGRAGGDTQYF.

This clonotype was observed many times. As DNA, the CDR3 is TGTGCCACCAGTGATGACCCCCGGACAGGGACCACCGGGGAGCTGTTTTTT. Encoded protein: CATSDDPRTGTTGELFF. The J gene is TRBJ2-2, the V gene TRBV24-1; 8 bases are shared with TRBD1. V lost 3 bases, J lost 4 bases, and 9 bases stayed unmatched. CDR1 is KGHDR and CDR2 is SFDVKD in the germline V gene. The CDR3 is 17 residues long.

In this sample, this clonotype turned up a few times. V is TRBV20-1 and J is TRBJ2-2; possible D gene TRBD2, 6 bases. V was pared by 5 bases and J by 4 bases, with 14 bases between. The CDR3 length is 14 residues. Germline V gene lookup returns CDR1 DFQATT and CDR2 SNEGSKA (reference sequence). The CDR3 spells CSAGGGDRTGELFF. DNA of the CDR3: TGCAGTGCTGGAGGAGGGGATCGCACCGGGGAGCTGTTTTTT.

This clonotype has only a few counts. The J gene is TRBJ2-7, the V gene TRBV28, with D possibly matching TRBD1 (5 bases). Germline assignment: CDR1 MDHEN and CDR2 SYDVKM. CDR3 length: 14 residues. The V gene lost 3 bases and the J gene lost 0 bases, with 9 bases spanning the gap. The CDR3 protein is CASSFDQGSYEQYF. In nucleotides, the CDR3 is TGTGCCAGCAGTTTCGACCAGGGCTCCTACGAGCAGTACTTC.

The V call is TRBV29-1, the J call TRBJ2-7, with TRBD1 matching over 9 bases. CDR1 is SQVTM and CDR2 is ANQGSEA in the germline V gene. V trimming: 8 bases; J trimming: 5 bases; junction bases outside the gene matches: 10. This CDR3 spans 13 amino acids. CDR3 nucleotide sequence: TGCAGCCTTCAGGGACAGGGAACGCACGAGCAGTACTTC. Protein sequence: CSLQGQGTHEQYF.

This clonotype has ten or more counts. This sequence joins TRBV12-3 or TRBV12-4 and TRBJ1-2, with D tentatively TRBD1 (5 bases). V was clipped by 5 bases and J by 8 bases, with 15 bases between them. The CDR3 loop spans 13 amino acids. The CDR3 loop reads CASSLGGVGGYTF. The CDR3 DNA reads TGTGCCAGCAGTCTGGGGGGAGTTGGCGGCTACACCTTC.

This clonotype was seen at least ten times. V gene TRBV18 combines with J gene TRBJ2-3; D gene uncertain. CDR1 and CDR2 (germline): KGHSH, LQKENI. This CDR3 region has 14 residues. The ends were cut back, 1 base at V and 2 bases at J, with 7 bases in the middle. CDR3 loop: CASSPLTNTDTQYF. In DNA, the CDR3 is TGTGCCAGCTCACCACTAACTAACACAGATACGCAGTATTTT.

As to this clonotype: A junction end diverges from the germline sequence, so it may reflect a read error. The chain combines TRBV9 with TRBJ2-3; D not certain. Germline V CDR1 and CDR2: SGDLS, YYNGEE. The CDR3 covers 15 residues. Written as DNA, the CDR3 is TGTGCCCGCAGCGTAGATTTGGCGGCGCAGGATACGCAGTATTTT. This gives the protein CARSVDLAAQDTQYF.

This clonotype was observed many times. V gene TRBV5-1 combines with J gene TRBJ2-1; the match to TRBD1 covers 10 bases. Germline V CDR1 and CDR2: SGHRS, YFSETQ. The CDR3 has 15 amino acids. With 0 bases clipped from V and 4 bases from J, the junction kept 1 base outside the gene matches. CDR3 DNA: TGCGCCAGCAGCTTGGGGGGACAGGGGTACAATGAGCAGTTCTTC. Amino acid sequence: CASSLGGQGYNEQFF.

This clonotype came up a few times. V is TRBV20-1 and J is TRBJ1-1, with no clear D. CDR1 is DFQATT, CDR2 SNEGSKA, per germline (reference sequence). The CDR3 is 14 amino acids. V was trimmed by 0 bases and J by 6 bases, leaving 14 bases between them. The DNA for the CDR3 is TGCAGTGCTAGAGATCGGCGGGTACCCCCTGAAGCTTTCTTT. This sequence encodes CSARDRRVPPEAFF.

This clonotype was detected many times. This chain uses TRBV7-9 with TRBJ1-2; D remains unclear. This CDR3 region has 13 residues. V lost 5 bases to trimming and J lost 8 bases, with 15 bases between them. From germline, CDR1 is SEHNR and CDR2 FQNEAQ (reference sequence). CDR3 nucleotide sequence: TGTGCCAGCAGCCATCAGCCACCTGTGGGCTACACCTTC. Encoded protein: CASSHQPPVGYTF. Supplemented by reference TRBV7-9 and TRBJ1-2, the full variable domain reads DTGVSQNPRHKITKRGQNVTFRCDPISEHNRLYWYRQTLGQGPEFLTYFQNEAQLEKSRLLSDRFSAERPKGSFSTLEIQRTEQGDSAMYLCASSHQPPVGYTFGSGTRLTVV.

This clonotype was seen a few times. The genes are TRBV27 and TRBJ2-1; D possibly corresponds to TRBD1 (6 bases). V was shortened by 5 bases and J by 0 bases, with 11 bases between the two germline ends. Germline V gene sequence: CDR1 MNHEY, CDR2 SMNVEV (reference sequence). The CDR3 contains 15 residues. CDR3 region: CASSMTGLSYNEQFF. The CDR3 DNA is TGTGCCAGCAGTATGACAGGCCTCTCCTACAATGAGCAGTTCTTC.

The chain links TRBV20-1 to TRBJ2-7; a possible D gene is TRBD1 (6 bases). The CDR3 contains 12 residues. The germline gives CDR1 DFQATT, CDR2 SNEGSKA (reference sequence). V was clipped by 4 bases and J by 3 bases, with 10 bases between them. Written as DNA, the CDR3 is TGCAGTGCTACCGGGACATACTACGAGCAGTACTTC. Translation: CSATGTYYEQYF.

V gene TRBV5-8 combines with J gene TRBJ1-6; weak D call: TRBD1 (6 bases). V was cut by 3 bases and J by 14 bases, with 24 bases left in between. This CDR3 spans 16 amino acids. The germline V gene has CDR1 SGHTS and CDR2 YDEGEE. CDR3 bases: TGTGCCAGCAGCTCCTACTGGGGGACATCCCTGGGGGCCCTCCACTTT. As protein: CASSSYWGTSLGALHF.

This clonotype was detected only a few times. The chain combines TRBV18 with TRBJ2-1; no reliable D call. There are 13 residues in the CDR3. From germline, CDR1 is KGHSH and CDR2 LQKENI. The V end was cut by 8 bases, the J end by 3 bases, with 11 bases between. CDR3 DNA: TGTGCCAGCCGAAACGGCGTCTACAATGAGCAGTTCTTC. It encodes CASRNGVYNEQFF.

This chain connects TRBV4-1 to TRBJ2-5, with D perhaps matching TRBD1 (5 bases). The CDR3 is made up of 14 amino acids. Germline lookup yields CDR1 MGHRA and CDR2 YSYEKL. Trimming left V 1 base short and J 5 bases short, with 11 bases between. The CDR3 bases are TGCGCCAGCAGCCAAGTCCAGGGTCGGGAGACCCAGTACTTC. Amino acid sequence: CASSQVQGRETQYF.